The present T cell receptor (beta chain) was sequenced within a study of shared clonotypes between healthy human individuals. In the authors' workflow: Filtering was not the same, since immunoSEQ gave junction-only sequences without quality scores. TCRdb's table, derived via immunoSEQ multiplex PCR, lists solely in-frame clones and lacks some. The V and J calls and clone size were taken over from that table, and D and trimming were inferred from the DNA. The sample records more than 2 million clones, roughly 94% being singletons. Naive CD8 cells, CD45RO-negative and positively selected for CCR7, excluded terminally differentiated effector memory CD45RA+ cells. V lost 3 bases and J lost 3; bases outside the gene matches: 6. CDR3 length: 14 amino acids. Germline CDR1 is SGDLS and CDR2 is YYNGEE.

This clonotype was obtained from a man between 18 and 29 years old in good health. The sequenced sample consisted of naive CD8+ T cells sorted from blood. The rearrangement joins TRBV9 to TRBJ2-7; 7 bases agree with TRBD1. The CDR3 protein is CASSGRDRRYEQYF. The DNA of the CDR3 is TGTGCCAGCAGCGGCCGGGACAGACGCTACGAGCAGTACTTC. Filled out from reference TRBV9 and TRBJ2-7, the complete variable domain reads DSGVTQTPKHLITATGQRVTLRCSPRSGDLSVYWYQQSLDQGLQFLIQYYNGEERAKGNILERFSAQQFPDLHSELNLSSLELGDSALYFCASSGRDRRYEQYFGPGTRLTVT.